A selection of T cell receptor beta chains follows, all from one sample in a study of CD8 T cells in ankylosing spondylitis. Each CDR3 protein gets one entry after TCRdb re-called the 5' RACE reads with MiXCR. The table lists 200,000 to 250,000 distinct CDR3 sequences, approximately 11% of them singletons. The sequenced material came from blood, either unsorted or a sorted T cell fraction (not recorded which). Receptors originate from a male donor with ankylosing spondylitis or in good health (not recorded which). Each CDR3 is given with its conserved first and last residue. A D gene is named only where the DNA matches it firmly. Not all rows give a size; the values are once, few, many and, for expanded clones, a class.

TRBD1,many,TRBJ2-2,TRBV14,TGTGCCAGCAGTCAGAGGACAGGTCCTGACACCGGGGAGCTGTTTTTT,CASSQRTGPDTGELFF
-,few,TRBJ2-7,TRBV7-3,TGTGCCAGCAGCTCGGATACAGGGCTCGCCTACGAGCAGTACTTC,CASSSDTGLAYEQYF
TRBD1,-,TRBJ2-7,TRBV12-3/TRBV12-4,TGTGCCAGCAGAACCGGACAGGCCAAGCAGTACTTC,CASRTGQAKQYF
TRBD1,few,TRBJ2-5,TRBV5-6,TGTGCCAGCAGCTTGTTTGGACAGGGAGTGGAGACCCAGTACTTC,CASSLFGQGVETQYF
-,many,TRBJ2-5,TRBV29-1,TGCAGCGTTGGATGGCAGGAAGAGACCCAGTACTTC,CSVGWQEETQYF
TRBD2,many,TRBJ2-1,TRBV4-2,TGTGCCAGCAGCCCGGGAGTCCAGCGGGAGGTGGTTGAGCAGTTCTTC,CASSPGVQREVVEQFF
TRBD2,few,TRBJ2-5,TRBV3-1,TGTGCCAGCAGCTTCCGGACTAGCGGGGAATTTCAAGAGACCCAGTACTTC,CASSFRTSGEFQETQYF
TRBD2,-,TRBJ2-1,TRBV2,TGTGCCAGCAGTCTTACTAGCGTCCATGAGCAGTTCTTC,CASSLTSVHEQFF
-,many,TRBJ1-4,TRBV25-1,TGTGCCAGCAGTCAACCTGGCGCAGTTGAGAAACTGTTTTTT,CASSQPGAVEKLFF
TRBD2,many,TRBJ2-1,TRBV20-1,TGCAGTGCTAGAGACCCCATGGGGGGGTTAGATGAGCAGTTCTTC,CSARDPMGGLDEQFF
TRBD1,many,TRBJ2-5,TRBV20-1,TGCAGTGCTAGTGGGACAGGGGAAGAGACCCAGTACTTC,CSASGTGEETQYF
TRBD1,many,TRBJ1-1,TRBV5-1,TGCGCCAGCAGCTTGGTATTTAGGGGGCGTGGCACTGAAGCTTTCTTT,CASSLVFRGRGTEAFF
-,few,TRBJ1-2,TRBV28,TGTGCCAGCAGTGGGGAGTTGGCGTATGGCTACACCTTC,CASSGELAYGYTF
TRBD1,many,TRBJ1-2,TRBV5-1,TGCGCCAGCAGCCAGACAGGGGGCGGCTATGGCTACACCTTC,CASSQTGGGYGYTF
-,-,TRBJ2-7,TRBV9,TGTGCCAGCAGCGTAGAGAACCACGGATACGAGCAGTACTTC,CASSVENHGYEQYF
TRBD2,many,TRBJ2-4,TRBV20-1,TGCAGTGCTAGAGAGTTAGGGCGGGGGGAAAACATTCAGTACTTC,CSARELGRGENIQYF
-,many,TRBJ2-2,TRBV5-1,TGCGCCAGCAGCTTCAGTGGGGGAGGGAACACCGGGGAGCTGTTTTTT,CASSFSGGGNTGELFF
TRBD2,many,TRBJ2-7,TRBV24-1,TGTGCCACCAGTGGACGGGAGGGAATTAAGGACGAGCAGTACTTC,CATSGREGIKDEQYF
-,-,TRBJ1-1,TRBV10-3,TGTGCCATCAGTCCACTACGGAGAAAGAACACTGAAGCTTTCTTT,CAISPLRRKNTEAFF
-,many,TRBJ2-3,TRBV5-1,TGCGCCAGCAGCCGGACTATCCGCACAGATACGCAGTATTTT,CASSRTIRTDTQYF
TRBD2,many,TRBJ2-2,TRBV10-3,TGTGCCATCAGTGACCCCTATCCCGGGGGGTGGATGGCCGGGGAGCTGTTTTTT,CAISDPYPGGWMAGELFF
-,many,TRBJ1-2,TRBV20-1,TGCAGTGCCCTCATACAGGGTGGCTATGGCTACACCTTC,CSALIQGGYGYTF
-,many,TRBJ2-3,TRBV4-2,TGTGCCAGCAGCCAAGATCTTAGCCCCACGCAGTATTTT,CASSQDLSPTQYF
-,-,TRBJ1-1,TRBV18,TGTGCCAGCTCACCGGCGGGTTACGGCACTGAAGCTTTCTTT,CASSPAGYGTEAFF
-,many,TRBJ1-6,TRBV18,TGTGCCAGCTCACCCCCGGGGCTGAATTCACCCCTCCACTTT,CASSPPGLNSPLHF
-,many,TRBJ2-7,TRBV9,TGTGCCAGCAGCGCAGACAGTGGTGCGGGTTACGAGCAGTACTTC,CASSADSGAGYEQYF
-,many,TRBJ2-7,TRBV20-1,TGCAGTGCTAGGCAAGAAAACTACGAGCAGTACTTC,CSARQENYEQYF
-,many,TRBJ2-7,TRBV5-1,TGCGCCAGCAGCTATACCACAGGGTTCGAGCAGTACTTC,CASSYTTGFEQYF
TRBD1,many,TRBJ1-6,TRBV6-1,TGTGCCAGCAGGGGACCGACAGGGAGCTCCTATAATTCACCCCTCCACTTT,CASRGPTGSSYNSPLHF
-,many,TRBJ1-1,TRBV12-3/TRBV12-4,TGTGCCAGCAGGCCCGACGGGGAGGGCACTGAAGCTTTCTTT,CASRPDGEGTEAFF
-,-,TRBJ1-2,TRBV24-1,TGTGCCACCAGTGATTTACAATCCTATGGCTACACCTTC,CATSDLQSYGYTF
-,many,TRBJ2-7,TRBV20-1,TGCAGTGCTAGAGGGGAGGGGGCAGGGGACTCCTACGAGCAGTACTTC,CSARGEGAGDSYEQYF
-,few,TRBJ2-3,TRBV6-1,TGTGCCAGCAGTGTCCCGGGACTGGGAACAGATACGCAGTATTTT,CASSVPGLGTDTQYF
-,many,TRBJ1-1,TRBV5-1,TGCGCCAGCAGCTTGGACAGGGTCGCTGAAGCTTTCTTT,CASSLDRVAEAFF
-,-,TRBJ1-5,TRBV4-2,TGTGCCAGCAGCCAAGAAGAGGGGAAAGGGCAGCCCCAGCATTTT,CASSQEEGKGQPQHF
-,many,TRBJ2-1,TRBV5-6,TGTGCCAGCAGCATTAGCGGCAATGAGCAGTTCTTC,CASSISGNEQFF
-,-,TRBJ2-7,TRBV9,TGTGCCAGCAGCGGAGGGGGAGGCTACGAGCAGTACTTC,CASSGGGGYEQYF
-,many,TRBJ2-1,TRBV9,TGTGCCAGCAGCGTAGGGGCTAGCGATTACAATGAGCAGTTCTTC,CASSVGASDYNEQFF
-,many,TRBJ2-1,TRBV5-1,TGCGCCAGCAGCACAGCAGGGGTTGAGCAGTTCTTC,CASSTAGVEQFF
TRBD1,-,TRBJ1-1,TRBV12-3/TRBV12-4,TGTGCCAGCAGTCTGGACAGGGCTGAAGCTTTCTTT,CASSLDRAEAFF
-,few,TRBJ1-3,TRBV7-9,TGTGCCAGCAGCGTACAGAAATTCTCTGGAAACACCATATATTTT,CASSVQKFSGNTIYF